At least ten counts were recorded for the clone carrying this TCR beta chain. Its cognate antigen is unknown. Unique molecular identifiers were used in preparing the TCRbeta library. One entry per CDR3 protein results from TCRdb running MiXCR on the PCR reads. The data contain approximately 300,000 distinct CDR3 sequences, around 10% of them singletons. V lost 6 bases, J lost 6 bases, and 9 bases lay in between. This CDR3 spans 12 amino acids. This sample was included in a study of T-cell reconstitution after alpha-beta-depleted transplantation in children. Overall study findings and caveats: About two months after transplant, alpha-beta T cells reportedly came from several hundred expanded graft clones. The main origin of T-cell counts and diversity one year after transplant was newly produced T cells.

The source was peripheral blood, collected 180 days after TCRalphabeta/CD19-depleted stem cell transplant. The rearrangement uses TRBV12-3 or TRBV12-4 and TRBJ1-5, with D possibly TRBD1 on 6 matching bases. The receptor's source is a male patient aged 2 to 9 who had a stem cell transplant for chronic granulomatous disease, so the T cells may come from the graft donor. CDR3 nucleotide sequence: TGTGCCAGCAGAACAGGGTTTCAGCCCCAGCATTTT. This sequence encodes CASRTGFQPQHF.